Each of the 26 T cell receptor beta chains below was sequenced from the same sample in a study of blood T cell repertoires in COVID-19. The data were produced by immunoSEQ multiplex PCR, yet TCRdb's version contains in-frame clones alone and is incomplete. The sample carries around 47,000 clones, approximately 90% recorded once. Sequenced: peripheral blood. These receptors all come from a man aged 50-59 years with active COVID-19.

The chain is built from TRBV7-9 and TRBJ1-6, with a possible D match to TRBD1 (6 bases). Germline CDR1 SEHNR, CDR2 FQNEAQ (reference sequence). With 3 bases removed from V and 3 bases from J, the gap between germline ends came to 6 bases. This CDR3 region has 14 residues. The CDR3 sequence: CASSLDSYNSPLHF. CDR3 nucleotide sequence: TGTGCCAGCAGCTTGGACAGCTATAATTCACCCCTCCACTTT.

This clone turned up a few times. The rearrangement links TRBV28 to TRBJ1-6; the D gene is possibly TRBD1 (5 bases). Germline values: CDR1 MDHEN, CDR2 SYDVKM. The CDR3 spans 12 residues. The V gene lost 5 bases and the J gene lost 10 bases, with 9 bases spanning the gap. The CDR3 sequence: CASSGAGSPLHF. Written as DNA, the CDR3 is TGTGCCAGCAGTGGGGCTGGGTCACCCCTCCACTTT.

The chain combines TRBV15 with TRBJ1-3, with D tentatively TRBD1 (5 bases). V shed 5 bases and J shed 7 bases, with 18 bases lying between them. This CDR3 has 15 amino acids. Germline V gives CDR1 LNHNV, CDR2 YYDKDF (reference sequence). The CDR3 DNA follows: TGTGCCACCAGCGGACGGGCGTCGGGGGGGAACACCATATATTTT. Translating it yields CATSGRASGGNTIYF.

This chain joins TRBV19 and TRBJ2-3, with TRBD2 as a possible D gene (5 bases). V lost 5 bases and J 1 base, leaving 13 bases between the germline ends. Looked up from germline, CDR1 is LNHDA and CDR2 is SQIVND (reference sequence). The length of the CDR3 is 15 residues. This CDR3 reads CASSFLRERTDTQYF. CDR3 nucleotides: TGTGCCAGTAGTTTTCTGAGGGAGCGCACAGATACGCAGTATTTT.

The V gene is TRBV19, the J gene TRBJ2-1; possible D gene TRBD1, 6 bases. V lost 4 bases, J lost 6 bases, and 19 bases lay in between. The CDR3 length is 16 residues. Per germline, CDR1 LNHDA and CDR2 SQIVND (reference sequence). CDR3: CASSTPGAATINEQFF. The CDR3 DNA sequence: TGTGCCAGTAGTACCCCAGGGGCGGCCACAATCAATGAGCAGTTCTTC. The whole variable domain, remainder taken from reference TRBV19 and TRBJ2-1, is DGGITQSPKYLFRKEGQNVTLSCEQNLNHDAMYWYRQDPGQGLRLIYYSQIVNDFQKGDIAEGYSVSREKKESFPLTVTSAQKNPTAFYLCASSTPGAATINEQFFGPGTRLTVL.

The V call is TRBV9, the J call TRBJ2-3; 9 positions match TRBD2. The CDR3 is 16 amino acids. Trimming took 3 bases from V and 3 from J; bases not matched to a gene: 8. Germline V gene sequence: CDR1 SGDLS, CDR2 YYNGEE. The CDR3 loop is CASSDHLAGLTDTQYF. The CDR3 coding sequence is TGTGCCAGCAGCGACCACCTAGCGGGACTGACAGATACGCAGTATTTT.

The rearrangement joins TRBV15 to TRBJ2-1; a weak D match, TRBD1 (6 bases). Germline V gene lookup returns CDR1 LNHNV and CDR2 YYDKDF (reference sequence). This CDR3 contains 15 residues. V lost 5 bases and J 6 bases, leaving 17 bases between the germline ends. CDR3 sequence reads: CATSGGNRAINEQFF. The CDR3 DNA is TGTGCCACCAGCGGTGGAAACAGGGCTATCAATGAGCAGTTCTTC. Together with reference TRBV15 and TRBJ2-1, the CDR3 gives the full variable domain: DAMVIQNPRYQVTQFGKPVTLSCSQTLNHNVMYWYQQKSSQAPKLLFHYYDKDFNNEADTPDNFQSRRPNTSFCFLDIRSPGLGDTAMYLCATSGGNRAINEQFFGPGTRLTVL.

This clone was seen a single time. The chain uses TRBV15 and TRBJ2-7, with D possibly TRBD1 on 5 matching bases. The CDR3 spans 15 residues. V lost 5 bases and J 5 bases, leaving 19 bases between the germline ends. The germline gives CDR1 LNHNV, CDR2 YYDKDF (reference sequence). The CDR3 here is CATSFIISQGDEQYF. In nucleotides, the CDR3 is TGTGCCACCAGCTTTATTATTTCCCAGGGTGACGAGCAGTACTTC.

V gene TRBV7-2 combines with J gene TRBJ2-1, with 11 bases aligning to TRBD2. The CDR3 has 16 residues. V was pared by 5 bases and J by 4 bases, with 7 bases of the junction left unmatched. Looked up from germline, CDR1 is SGHTA and CDR2 is FQGNSA. In DNA form, the CDR3 reads TGTGCCAGCAGCGTCACCGGGACTAGCGGTTACAATGAGCAGTTCTTC. The encoded protein is CASSVTGTSGYNEQFF.

This chain uses TRBV28 with TRBJ2-7; 8 bases agree with TRBD1. The ends lost 4 bases at V and 4 bases at J; junction bases unmatched: 9. CDR3 length: 15 amino acids. Germline V gene sequence: CDR1 MDHEN, CDR2 SYDVKM. CDR3 protein: CASSSTGRGRYEQYF. CDR3 in DNA: TGTGCCAGCAGTTCCACGGGCAGGGGGCGTTACGAGCAGTACTTC.

The gene calls are TRBV19 and TRBJ2-3; no firm D call. Looked up from germline, CDR1 is LNHDA and CDR2 is SQIVND (reference sequence). This CDR3 contains 15 residues. V dropped 6 bases and J dropped 0 bases, with 13 bases sitting between them. The CDR3 sequence is CASRDGGTSTDTQYF. CDR3 DNA: TGTGCCAGTAGGGATGGCGGCACTAGCACAGATACGCAGTATTTT.

The sample holds one count of this clone. The rearrangement joins TRBV14 to TRBJ2-3, with TRBD1 matching 8 bases. The V gene's germline CDR1 is SGHDN and CDR2 FVKESK. Losses at the gene ends were 4 bases for V and 2 bases for J; bases not matched to a gene: 8. This CDR3 has 16 amino acids. CDR3 region: CASSPRTGSYTDTQYF. For the CDR3, the DNA is TGTGCCAGCAGCCCCCGGACAGGGTCTTACACAGATACGCAGTATTTT. The whole variable domain, filled in from reference TRBV14 and TRBJ2-3, reads EAGVTQFPSHSVIEKGQTVTLRCDPISGHDNLYWYRRVMGKEIKFLLHFVKESKQDESGMPNNRFLAERTGGTYSTLKVQPAELEDSGVYFCASSPRTGSYTDTQYFGPGTRLTVL.

The chain carries TRBV11-2 and TRBJ1-2; 7 nucleotides agree with TRBD1. V trimming: 6 bases; J trimming: 2 bases; junction bases outside the gene matches: 9. The germline V gene encodes CDR1 SGHAT and CDR2 FQNNGV. The CDR3 extends over 15 amino acids. CDR3 amino acids: CASRLDRAGNYGYTF. CDR3 in DNA: TGTGCCAGCAGACTCGACAGGGCGGGGAACTATGGCTACACCTTC.

The chain couples TRBV9 to TRBJ2-1, with 9 bases that match TRBD1. The CDR3 covers 15 residues. V lost 0 bases, J lost 7 bases, and 5 bases stayed unmatched. The germline V gene has CDR1 SGDLS and CDR2 YYNGEE. CDR3 loop: CASSVGGQGGNEQFF. The CDR3 region has the DNA TGTGCCAGCAGCGTAGGGGGACAGGGTGGAAATGAGCAGTTCTTC.

In its sample, this clone was seen once. V gene TRBV24-1 combines with J gene TRBJ2-5; tentative D call: TRBD2 (5 bases). There are 14 residues in the CDR3. Trimming left V 1 base short and J 5 bases short, with 10 bases between. Germline CDR1 reads KGHDR; CDR2 reads SFDVKD. The CDR3 DNA is TGTGCCACCAGTGATTTTGGGCGGAGGGAGACCCAGTACTTC. This codes for CATSDFGRRETQYF.

The chain recombines TRBV6-2 or TRBV6-3 with TRBJ2-7, with 8 bases fitting TRBD2. The CDR3 sequence is 18 residues long. Germline V lookup: CDR1 MNHEY, CDR2 SVGEGT. J was trimmed by 3 bases and V by 6 bases; bases with no gene match: 19. In DNA form, the CDR3 reads TGTGCCAGCAGCCACGGGCTAGCGGGCCGACGGGTGGGCTACGAGCAGTACTTC. Amino acids: CASSHGLAGRRVGYEQYF.

Note on this clone: One end of the junction fails to match germline, which may point to a read error. V is TRBV7-7 and J is TRBJ2-3; TRBD1 agrees at 7 bases. This CDR3 has 18 residues. Germline CDR1 and CDR2: SSHAT and FNYEAQ (reference sequence). This chain's CDR3 is CASSFRAGGRASTDTQYF. The CDR3 DNA sequence: TGTGCTAGCAGCTTTAGGGCAGGGGGTAGAGCTAGCACAGATACGCAGTATTTT.

This chain connects TRBV2 to TRBJ2-3; 9 bases match TRBD2. Looked up from germline, CDR1 is SNHLY and CDR2 is FYNNEI. The CDR3 runs to 14 residues. The V and J ends lost 11 bases and 2 bases, in that order; junction bases with no gene match: 8. The DNA for the CDR3 is TGTGCCTCCCGCCTAGCGGGACACACAGATACGCAGTATTTT. Translated: CASRLAGHTDTQYF.

This chain uses TRBV4-1 with TRBJ2-1, with TRBD2 matching 14 bases. CDR1 is MGHRA and CDR2 is YSYEKL in the germline V gene. Trimming took 2 bases from V and 10 from J; bases not matched to a gene: 13. This CDR3 contains 18 residues. This CDR3 is CASSQTGLAGGLSGEQFF. The CDR3 DNA reads TGCGCCAGCAGCCAAACAGGACTAGCGGGAGGCCTTTCCGGGGAGCAGTTCTTC.

The chain combines TRBV4-2 with TRBJ1-2, with 7 bases fitting TRBD1. The CDR3 loop spans 14 amino acids. V lost 4 bases, J lost 2 bases, and 4 bases stayed unmatched. CDR1 and CDR2 (germline): LGHNA, YNFKEQ. In DNA form, the CDR3 reads TGTGCCAGCAGCCTATACAGGGGAAACTATGGCTACACCTTC. The encoded protein is CASSLYRGNYGYTF.

This clone has a single count. The chain is built from TRBV7-3 and TRBJ2-1; tentatively, D is TRBD2 (6 bases). Trimming left V 5 bases short and J 6 bases short, with 14 bases between. Germline V CDR1 and CDR2: SGHTA, FQGTGA. CDR3 size: 14 residues. For the CDR3, the DNA is TGTGCCAGCAGCCCGGGAGTTTCGGGCAATGAGCAGTTCTTC. Protein: CASSPGVSGNEQFF.

The chain links TRBV9 to TRBJ1-1; TRBD1 is a possible D gene (6 bases). There are 15 residues in the CDR3. V lost 3 bases and J 8 bases, leaving 20 bases between the germline ends. CDR1 and CDR2 from the germline V gene are SGDLS and YYNGEE. The CDR3 protein is CASSGARGRNLEAFF. The CDR3 bases are TGTGCCAGCAGCGGTGCGAGGGGGAGAAACTTAGAAGCTTTCTTT.

The rearrangement joins TRBV7-2 to TRBJ1-4, with 8 bases matching TRBD1. The V gene's germline CDR1 is SGHTA and CDR2 FQGNSA. This CDR3 is 14 amino acids long. Germline trimming cut 5 bases from V and 5 bases from J; bases unmatched to any gene: 4. The CDR3 loop is CASSQGAENEKLFF. CDR3 in DNA: TGTGCCAGCAGCCAGGGGGCAGAGAATGAAAAACTGTTTTTT.

The rearrangement links TRBV5-4 to TRBJ1-2, with D possibly TRBD1 on 6 matching bases. CDR3 length equals 15 residues. The V gene lost 4 bases and the J gene lost 1 base, with 14 bases spanning the gap. Germline V gives CDR1 SGHNT, CDR2 YYREEE (reference sequence). CDR3 nucleotides: TGTGCCAGCAGCACGGGACAAGGGTTTAACTATGGCTACACCTTC. Translation gives CASSTGQGFNYGYTF. Full variable domain (missing parts from reference TRBV5-4 and TRBJ1-2): ETGVTQSPTHLIKTRGQQVTLRCSSQSGHNTVSWYQQALGQGPQFIFQYYREEENGRGNFPPRFSGLQFPNYSSELNVNALELDDSALYLCASSTGQGFNYGYTFGSGTRLTVV.

The chain recombines TRBV6-5 with TRBJ2-7; TRBD2 matches 10 bases. The CDR3 covers 15 residues. Germline CDR1 and CDR2: MNHEY and SVGAGI. V gave up 5 bases and J gave up 1 base; unmatched junction bases: 5. Here the CDR3 DNA reads TGTGCCAGCAGTCTAACGACTAGCGGGTCCTACGAGCAGTACTTC. Translated: CASSLTTSGSYEQYF.

The genes are TRBV12-3 or TRBV12-4 and TRBJ1-1, with 9 bases matching TRBD1. The J segment lost 1 base and the V segment lost 6 bases, leaving 0 bases of the junction unmatched. This CDR3 is built from 13 residues. CDR3 loop: CASRDRGNTEAFF. The CDR3 DNA reads as TGTGCCAGCAGGGACAGGGGGAACACTGAAGCTTTCTTT.